Following are 22 T cell receptor beta chains from one sample sequenced in a study of early T cells in non-severe SARS-CoV-2 infection. TCRdb called the 5' RACE reads again in MiXCR, with one record for every CDR3 protein. The sample contains 45,000 to 55,000 distinct CDR3 sequences, roughly 11% of which appear only once. The specimen sequenced was whole blood. The source of these receptors is an adult who was a healthcare worker with PCR-confirmed SARS-CoV-2 infection or an uninfected control (not recorded which).

This clonotype was found a few times. This chain uses TRBV12-3 or TRBV12-4 with TRBJ2-3; 10 bases are a match to TRBD2. The CDR3 has 15 residues. Unmatched junction bases numbered 5, after V lost 7 bases and J lost 1 base. The DNA for the CDR3 is TGTGCCAGCACTATAGCGGGAGGCGGCACAGATACGCAGTATTTT. Translation gives CASTIAGGGTDTQYF.

The count of this clonotype is one. The chain combines TRBV6-5 with TRBJ1-1, with D unresolved. The CDR3 is made up of 15 amino acids. Trimming cost V 5 bases and J 1 base, with 14 bases left between them. Germline V lookup: CDR1 MNHEY, CDR2 SVGAGI. CDR3: CASSGHGFPNTEAFF. Here the CDR3 DNA reads TGTGCCAGCAGTGGTCACGGATTCCCGAACACTGAAGCTTTCTTT.

This clonotype was seen a few times. The rearrangement joins TRBV20-1 to TRBJ2-1, with TRBD2 as a possible D gene (5 bases). The germline V gene encodes CDR1 DFQATT and CDR2 SNEGSKA (reference sequence). V was cut by 7 bases and J by 0 bases, with 28 bases left in between. The CDR3 is 19 amino acids. This CDR3 is CSELAGGRTDQSSYNEQFF. Written as DNA, the CDR3 is TGCAGTGAGCTGGCAGGCGGGCGGACCGACCAGAGCTCCTACAATGAGCAGTTCTTC.

This clonotype was found once. The chain employs TRBV3-1 and TRBJ2-7; no reliable D call. The V end was cut by 3 bases, the J end by 5 bases, with 11 bases between. The germline V gene encodes CDR1 LGHDT and CDR2 YNNKEL (reference sequence). This CDR3 has 13 residues. CDR3 region: CASSQPTRDEQYF. The CDR3 DNA follows: TGTGCCAGCAGCCAGCCCACACGGGACGAGCAGTACTTC.

The sample holds many counts of this clonotype. This chain links TRBV29-1 with TRBJ2-3, with TRBD2 identical over 14 bases. With 7 bases clipped from V and 1 base from J, the junction kept 10 bases outside the gene matches. Germline lookup yields CDR1 SQVTM and CDR2 ANQGSEA. The CDR3 loop spans 17 amino acids. The DNA of the CDR3 is TGCAGCGCCCGGGGACTAGCGGGAGAGGGAGGCACAGATACGCAGTATTTT. Encoded protein: CSARGLAGEGGTDTQYF.

The J gene is TRBJ2-3, the V gene TRBV2; possible D gene TRBD2, 5 bases. The V end was cut by 6 bases, the J end by 3 bases, with 10 bases between. The CDR3 consists of 13 residues. CDR1 is SNHLY and CDR2 is FYNNEI in the germline V gene. The CDR3 DNA sequence: TGTGCCAGCAGCGAGGGTTGGACAGATACGCAGTATTTT. Amino acids: CASSEGWTDTQYF.

In this sample, this clonotype turned up a few times. This rearrangement joins TRBV27 to TRBJ2-1; D is unclear. Trimming cost V 3 bases and J 1 base, with 7 bases left between them. The CDR3 length is 14 residues. From germline, CDR1 is MNHEY and CDR2 SMNVEV (reference sequence). The DNA for the CDR3 is TGTGCCAGCAGTTTCAGCATTTCCTACAATGAGCAGTTCTTC. Its protein is CASSFSISYNEQFF.

The V call is TRBV28, the J call TRBJ1-4; 7 bases are shared with TRBD1. The CDR3 is 12 amino acids. With V trimmed by 5 bases and J by 11 bases, 5 bases remained unmatched. The germline CDR1 and CDR2 sequences are MDHEN and SYDVKM. Here the CDR3 reads CASSVDRVKLFF. The CDR3 DNA reads TGTGCCAGCAGTGTCGACAGGGTCAAACTGTTTTTT.

The sample holds many counts of this clonotype. The rearrangement joins TRBV10-3 to TRBJ1-2; TRBD1 is a possible D gene (5 bases). The V end lost 7 bases, the J end lost 6 bases, and 21 bases lay between the germline ends. CDR3 size: 15 residues. Germline values: CDR1 ENHRY, CDR2 SYGVKD. CDR3 in amino acids: CAITRGVGESDGYTF. CDR3 bases: TGTGCCATCACCCGAGGGGTGGGGGAGTCGGATGGCTACACCTTC.

The chain links TRBV10-1 to TRBJ1-1, with 7 bases aligning to TRBD1. The CDR3 has 15 amino acids. V gave up 5 bases and J gave up 2 bases; unmatched junction bases: 8. The V gene's germline CDR1 is WNHNN and CDR2 SYGVQD (reference sequence). The CDR3 sequence is CASSKPGQLNTEAFF. CDR3 in DNA: TGCGCCAGCAGTAAACCGGGACAGCTAAACACTGAAGCTTTCTTT.

The table lists this clonotype with many counts. The V gene is TRBV30, the J gene TRBJ2-1; D may be TRBD2 (6 bases). The CDR3 sequence is 14 residues long. The V end lost 3 bases, the J end lost 4 bases, and 13 bases lay between the germline ends. The V gene's germline CDR1 is GTSNPN and CDR2 SVGIG (reference sequence). CDR3 coding DNA: TGTGCCTGGAGATTGGCTAGCGCGTACAATGAGCAGTTCTTC. This codes for CAWRLASAYNEQFF.

This sequence joins TRBV5-1 and TRBJ2-5; 8 positions match TRBD1. V dropped 2 bases and J dropped 4; count of bases not matched to a gene: 7. Germline V gene sequence: CDR1 SGHRS, CDR2 YFSETQ. This CDR3 has 15 residues. CDR3 protein: CASSFGQGGGETQYF. The DNA for the CDR3 is TGCGCCAGCAGCTTCGGACAGGGCGGAGGAGAGACCCAGTACTTC. The whole variable domain, remainder taken from reference TRBV5-1 and TRBJ2-5, is KAGVTQTPRYLIKTRGQQVTLSCSPISGHRSVSWYQQTPGQGLQFLFEYFSETQRNKGNFPGRFSGRQFSNSRSEMNVSTLELGDSALYLCASSFGQGGGETQYFGPGTRLLVL.

This clonotype has a handful of counts. V is TRBV7-9 and J is TRBJ2-7; D is perhaps TRBD1 (6 bases). Germline loops: CDR1 SEHNR, CDR2 FQNEAQ (reference sequence). CDR3 size: 15 residues. V shed 1 base and J shed 2 bases, with 12 bases lying between them. CDR3 in amino acids: CASSLGHREPYEQYF. The CDR3 DNA is TGTGCCAGCAGCTTAGGGCACAGGGAGCCCTACGAGCAGTACTTC.

The J gene is TRBJ2-5, the V gene TRBV10-1; no clear D. The CDR3 totals 13 residues. The V gene lost 7 bases and the J gene lost 1 base, with 10 bases spanning the gap. CDR1 and CDR2 from the germline V gene are WNHNN and SYGVQD (reference sequence). The CDR3 DNA follows: TGCGCCAGCACCGGACGGTTCCAAGAGACCCAGTACTTC. Encoded protein: CASTGRFQETQYF.

This clonotype came up many times. V and J are TRBV11-2 and TRBJ2-7; 9 positions agree with TRBD1. CDR3 length: 13 amino acids. Germline lookup yields CDR1 SGHAT and CDR2 FQNNGV. The V segment lost 5 bases and the J segment 6 bases; nucleotides outside the gene matches: 5. CDR3 region: CASSTRQGGEQYF. The CDR3 DNA reads TGTGCCAGCAGCACCCGACAGGGGGGCGAGCAGTACTTC.

The genes are TRBV29-1 and TRBJ2-6; D perhaps matches TRBD1 (5 bases). CDR3 length: 16 residues. V was trimmed by 2 bases and J by 0 bases, leaving 11 bases between them. Per the germline V gene, CDR1 is SQVTM and CDR2 is ANQGSEA. CDR3 loop: CSVETDIGSGANVLTF. DNA for the CDR3: TGCAGCGTTGAAACGGACATCGGCTCTGGGGCCAACGTCCTGACTTTC.

This clonotype was picked up a small number of times. This CDR3 is CASSRKTGNNEKLFF. In nucleotides, the CDR3 is TGTGCCAGCAGTCGCAAGACAGGGAATAATGAAAAACTGTTTTTT. The gene calls are TRBV28 and TRBJ1-4; 7 bases fit TRBD1. Germline CDR1 MDHEN, CDR2 SYDVKM. The CDR3 runs 15 residues. J was trimmed by 4 bases and V by 5 bases; bases with no gene match: 7.

Details on this clonotype: This may be a read error, as it is one base from a much larger clone. This rearrangement joins TRBV28 to TRBJ2-5; D is unclear. Germline V gene data show CDR1 as MDHEN and CDR2 as SYDVKM. The CDR3 totals 14 residues. The CDR3 region has the DNA TGTGCCAGCAGTTTGGGTGGAAACCAAGAGACCCAGTGCTTC. Translated, it gives CASSLGGNQETQCF.

This clonotype turned up a few times. The V call is TRBV29-1, the J call TRBJ1-2, with unresolved D. The length of the CDR3 is 12 residues. Germline V gene data show CDR1 as SQVTM and CDR2 as ANQGSEA. V was trimmed by 4 bases and J by 2 bases, leaving 8 bases between them. The DNA for the CDR3 is TGCAGCGTTGTACCTGGGAACTATGGCTACACCTTC. Its translation is CSVVPGNYGYTF.

This clonotype was recorded a few times. This chain uses TRBV5-6 with TRBJ1-2; TRBD1 matches 7 bases. The CDR3 is made up of 13 amino acids. Germline loops: CDR1 SGHDT, CDR2 YYEEEE. V lost 4 bases to trimming and J lost 6 bases; unmatched junction nucleotides: 6. The DNA of the CDR3 is TGTGCCAGCAGCGGGGACAGATGGAATGGCTACACCTTC. As protein: CASSGDRWNGYTF.

Only a few counts were recorded for this clonotype. The chain couples TRBV7-2 to TRBJ1-5; D is uncertain. CDR1 is SGHTA, CDR2 FQGNSA, per germline. V was shortened by 0 bases and J by 6 bases, with 3 bases between the two germline ends. The CDR3 consists of 12 residues. CDR3 amino acids: CASSLAAQPQHF. The DNA of the CDR3 is TGTGCCAGCAGCTTAGCCGCTCAGCCCCAGCATTTT.

This clonotype has a count of ten or more. The gene calls are TRBV2 and TRBJ1-2; 12 positions match TRBD1. The CDR3 totals 14 residues. Germline values: CDR1 SNHLY, CDR2 FYNNEI. V was clipped by 6 bases and J by 4 bases; unmatched bases: 3. The CDR3: CASSGTGGAYGYTF. The CDR3 DNA reads as TGTGCCAGCAGCGGGACAGGGGGCGCCTATGGCTACACCTTC.